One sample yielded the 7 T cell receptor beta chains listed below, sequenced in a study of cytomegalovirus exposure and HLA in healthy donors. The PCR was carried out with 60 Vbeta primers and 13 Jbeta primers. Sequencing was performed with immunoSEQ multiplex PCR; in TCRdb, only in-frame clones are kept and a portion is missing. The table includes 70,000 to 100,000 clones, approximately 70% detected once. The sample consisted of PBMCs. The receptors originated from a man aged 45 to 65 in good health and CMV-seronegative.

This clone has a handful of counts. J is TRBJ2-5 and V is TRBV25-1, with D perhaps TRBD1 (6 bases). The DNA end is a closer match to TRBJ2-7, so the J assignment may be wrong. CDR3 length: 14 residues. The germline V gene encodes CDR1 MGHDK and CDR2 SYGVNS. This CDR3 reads CASSDRDTNYEQYF. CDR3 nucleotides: TGTGCCAGCAGCGACCGGGACACCAACTACGAGCAGTACTTC.

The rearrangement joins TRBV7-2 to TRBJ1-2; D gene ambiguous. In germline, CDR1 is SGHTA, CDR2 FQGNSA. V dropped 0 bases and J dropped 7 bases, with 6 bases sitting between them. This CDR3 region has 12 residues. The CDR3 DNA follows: TGTGCCAGCAGCTTAGCGCTTAGTGGCTACACCTTC. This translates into CASSLALSGYTF.

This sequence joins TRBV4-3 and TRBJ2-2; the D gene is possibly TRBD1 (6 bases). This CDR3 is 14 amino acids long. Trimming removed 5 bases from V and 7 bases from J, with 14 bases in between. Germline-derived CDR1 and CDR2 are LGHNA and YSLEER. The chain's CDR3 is CASSRGTIRGELFF. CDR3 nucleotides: TGCGCCAGCAGCAGAGGGACAATCCGCGGGGAGCTGTTTTTT.

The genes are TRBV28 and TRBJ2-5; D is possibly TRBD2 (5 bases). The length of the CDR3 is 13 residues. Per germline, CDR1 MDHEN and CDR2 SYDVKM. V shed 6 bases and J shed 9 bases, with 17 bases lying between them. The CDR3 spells CASSSGSGWAQYF. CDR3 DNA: TGTGCCAGCAGCTCCGGATCGGGGTGGGCCCAGTACTTC. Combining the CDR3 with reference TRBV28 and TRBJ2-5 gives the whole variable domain DVKVTQSSRYLVKRTGEKVFLECVQDMDHENMFWYRQDPGLGLRLIYFSYDVKMKEKGDIPEGYSVSREKKERFSLILESASTNQTSMYLCASSSGSGWAQYFGPGTRLLVL.

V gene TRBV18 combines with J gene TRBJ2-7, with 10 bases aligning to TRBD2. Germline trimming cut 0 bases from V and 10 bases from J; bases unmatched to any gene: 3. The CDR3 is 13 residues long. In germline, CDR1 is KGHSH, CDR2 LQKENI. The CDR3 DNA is TGTGCCAGCTCACCACCGGGACTAGCGTCCCAGTACTTC. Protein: CASSPPGLASQYF.

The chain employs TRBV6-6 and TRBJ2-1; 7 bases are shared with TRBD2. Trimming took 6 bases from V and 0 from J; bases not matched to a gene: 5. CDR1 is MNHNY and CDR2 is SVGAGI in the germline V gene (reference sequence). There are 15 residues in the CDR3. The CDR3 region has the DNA TGTGCCAGCAGCTTCGGGGGGAGCTCCTACAATGAGCAGTTCTTC. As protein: CASSFGGSSYNEQFF.

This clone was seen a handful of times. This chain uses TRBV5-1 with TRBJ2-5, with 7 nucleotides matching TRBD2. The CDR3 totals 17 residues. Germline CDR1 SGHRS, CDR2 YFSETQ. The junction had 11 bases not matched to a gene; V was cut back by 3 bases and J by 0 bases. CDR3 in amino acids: CASSSGKTGGNQETQYF. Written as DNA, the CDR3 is TGCGCCAGCAGCTCCGGGAAAACGGGAGGTAACCAAGAGACCCAGTACTTC.